Listed here are 14 T cell receptor beta chains from one sample, sequenced in a study of blood T cell repertoires in COVID-19 (dated by TCRdb to the early 2020s). Library construction relied on the immunoSEQ multiplex PCR assay. The source is immuneACCESS, and TCRdb retained only in-frame sequences with V and J called. Part of the clones is not carried over; for the studies checked, unresolved V genes explain less than half of this, and the remainder is unexplained. For this sample the table gives about 100,000 clones, of which less than 85% were detected only once. The top ten clones comprise 1.5% to 2% of the sample. The material sequenced was peripheral blood. Every receptor here comes from a woman in her 70s with active or convalescent COVID-19.

The chain carries TRBV5-1 and TRBJ1-2; 8 bases align to TRBD1. Germline V lookup: CDR1 SGHRS, CDR2 YFSETQ. Trimming cost V 2 bases and J 6 bases; bases outside gene matches: 3. The CDR3 runs to 13 residues. In nucleotides, the CDR3 is TGCGCCAGCAGCTTACAGGGGGTTGATGGCTACACCTTC. Translating it yields CASSLQGVDGYTF.

The V gene is TRBV30, the J gene TRBJ2-7, with 7 bases lining up with TRBD1. Trimming cost V 3 bases and J 2 bases; bases outside gene matches: 4. CDR1 is GTSNPN, CDR2 SVGIG, per germline (reference sequence). The CDR3 totals 13 residues. In nucleotides, the CDR3 is TGTGCCTGGAGCGTACAGGGGACCTACGAGCAGTACTTC. Translated, it gives CAWSVQGTYEQYF. Based on the CDR3 plus reference TRBV30 and TRBJ2-7, the full variable domain is SQTIHQWPATLVQPVGSPLSLECTVEGTSNPNLYWYRQAAGRGLQLLFYSVGIGQISSEVPQNLSASRPQDRQFILSSKKLLLSDSGFYLCAWSVQGTYEQYFGPGTRLTVT.

The rearrangement joins TRBV9 to TRBJ1-5; perhaps TRBD1 as D (5 bases). The V end lost 0 bases, the J end lost 5 bases, and 12 bases lay between the germline ends. Germline-derived CDR1 and CDR2 are SGDLS and YYNGEE. The CDR3 length is 15 residues. The CDR3 sequence is CASSVEGDYHQPQHF. The CDR3 region has the DNA TGTGCCAGCAGCGTAGAAGGGGACTATCATCAGCCCCAGCATTTT.

This clone was counted between two and nine times. The CDR3 DNA reads TGTGCCAGCAGTTTTTCGGGGGGCTCACGGAATGAGCAGTTCTTC. Translating gives CASSFSGGSRNEQFF. The rearrangement links TRBV27 to TRBJ2-1; D may be TRBD2 (7 bases). Germline loops: CDR1 MNHEY, CDR2 SMNVEV (reference sequence). The germline V and J ends were trimmed by 3 bases and 7 bases, with 16 bases remaining between them. The CDR3 is 15 amino acids.

Worth noting for this clone: Mismatch with germline at one junction end may stem from a read error. The genes are TRBV15 and TRBJ1-2; tentatively, D is TRBD1 (5 bases). This CDR3 is 16 amino acids long. Germline V gene sequence: CDR1 LNHNV, CDR2 YYDKDF (reference sequence). CDR3 in DNA: TGTGCCACCAGCAGAGCTACCCCTTGGGAGGGACGGGGAGCGTCCTTC. Translated: CATSRATPWEGRGASF.

This chain joins TRBV6-4 and TRBJ2-2, with D hard to call. V lost 4 bases to trimming and J lost 3 bases, with 9 bases between them. This CDR3 spans 14 amino acids. CDR1 and CDR2 from the germline V gene are MRHNA and SNTAGT. This CDR3 is CASSAELYTGELFF. CDR3 nucleotide sequence: TGTGCCAGCAGTGCCGAGTTGTACACCGGGGAGCTGTTTTTT.

CDR3 residues: CASSRGHGNTIYF. Written as DNA, the CDR3 is TGTGCCAGCTCCCGGGGACACGGAAACACCATATATTTT. The chain uses TRBV7-9 and TRBJ1-3; a possible D gene is TRBD1 (6 bases). Germline assignment: CDR1 SEHNR and CDR2 FQNEAQ (reference sequence). V shed 8 bases and J shed 4 bases, with 12 bases lying between them. This CDR3 spans 13 amino acids.

This clone is a singleton in its sample. The chain joins TRBV7-9 to TRBJ2-7, with a weak D call TRBD2 (6 bases). Trimming took off 5 bases at V and 6 bases at J, with 23 bases between the two ends. The CDR3 loop spans 16 amino acids. Per the germline V gene, CDR1 is SEHNR and CDR2 is FQNEAQ (reference sequence). The CDR3 sequence is CASSPTDGRGGVEQYF. CDR3 sequence (DNA): TGTGCCAGCAGCCCAACTGACGGTAGGGGAGGTGTCGAGCAGTACTTC. Based on the CDR3 plus reference TRBV7-9 and TRBJ2-7, the full variable domain is DTGVSQNPRHKITKRGQNVTFRCDPISEHNRLYWYRQTLGQGPEFLTYFQNEAQLEKSRLLSDRFSAERPKGSFSTLEIQRTEQGDSAMYLCASSPTDGRGGVEQYFGPGTRLTVT.

The chain uses TRBV6-2 or TRBV6-3 and TRBJ1-5; no clear D. The CDR3 extends over 15 amino acids. Trimming cost V 2 bases and J 5 bases, with 13 bases left between them. Per the germline V gene, CDR1 is MNHEY and CDR2 is SVGEGT. The DNA for the CDR3 is TGTGCCAGCAGTTACCGCGGCCGGGATGATCAGCCCCAGCATTTT. The encoded protein is CASSYRGRDDQPQHF.

V and J are TRBV3-1 (or the pseudogene TRBV3-2) and TRBJ2-7; D gene unclear. The CDR3 extends over 12 amino acids. Germline-derived CDR1 and CDR2 are LGHDT and YNNKEL (reference sequence). Deletions cut 4 bases from V and 6 bases from J, with 10 bases between. The CDR3 sequence is CASSPLNGEQYF. The CDR3, as DNA: TGTGCCAGCAGCCCTCTGAACGGCGAGCAGTACTTC.

This sequence joins TRBV9 and TRBJ2-3, with 7 positions matching TRBD2. CDR1 is SGDLS and CDR2 is YYNGEE in the germline V gene. After removal of 7 bases from V and 0 bases from J, the junction contained 2 bases not matched to a gene. The CDR3 consists of 13 residues. The CDR3: CASGRASTDTQYF. The CDR3 coding sequence is TGTGCCAGCGGGAGGGCTAGCACAGATACGCAGTATTTT.

The chain combines TRBV9 with TRBJ1-2; no firm D call. The CDR3 is 13 amino acids. V gave up 2 bases and J gave up 3 bases, with 8 bases separating them. The germline V gene has CDR1 SGDLS and CDR2 YYNGEE. CDR3 nucleotide sequence: TGTGCCAGCAGCGTCGACACTGACTATGGCTACACCTTC. Residues: CASSVDTDYGYTF. Complete variable domain (other parts from reference TRBV9 and TRBJ1-2): DSGVTQTPKHLITATGQRVTLRCSPRSGDLSVYWYQQSLDQGLQFLIQYYNGEERAKGNILERFSAQQFPDLHSELNLSSLELGDSALYFCASSVDTDYGYTFGSGTRLTVV.

The rearrangement joins TRBV11-2 to TRBJ2-2, with 7 bases identical to TRBD1. Germline loops: CDR1 SGHAT, CDR2 FQNNGV. This CDR3 comprises 15 residues. J was trimmed by 2 bases and V by 5 bases; bases with no gene match: 5. The CDR3 nucleotides read TGTGCCAGCAGCCCAAGGGGGCCTAACACCGGGGAGCTGTTTTTT. This translates into CASSPRGPNTGELFF. The entire variable domain, with the rest obtained from reference TRBV11-2 and TRBJ2-2, is as follows: EAGVAQSPRYKIIEKRQSVAFWCNPISGHATLYWYQQILGQGPKLLIQFQNNGVVDDSQLPKDRFSAERLKGVDSTLKIQPAKLEDSAVYLCASSPRGPNTGELFFGEGSRLTVL.

The chain uses TRBV23-1 and TRBJ2-6; 8 nucleotides match TRBD1. TRBV23-1 is annotated as an ORF whose role is uncertain. The V segment lost 0 bases and the J segment 0 bases; nucleotides outside the gene matches: 19. This CDR3 contains 23 residues. The CDR3 DNA reads TGCGCCAGCAGTCAATCGCCAGAGGACTCCCACAGGGGGATTCGCTCTGGGGCCAACGTCCTGACTTTC. Protein product: CASSQSPEDSHRGIRSGANVLTF.